This T cell receptor beta chain was sequenced for a study of shared clonotypes between healthy human individuals. General observations from the study: An effect of sequencing depth on clonotype sharing among donors was expected.

This clone has only one observation. Its antigen is as yet unknown. Data came from immunoSEQ multiplex PCR; TCRdb stores just in-frame clones and leaves some out. The table shows 2 million or so clones, with over 85% occurring only once. This CDR3 comprises 16 residues. V lost 6 bases and J 2 bases, leaving 20 bases between the germline ends. Germline CDR1 SGHRS, CDR2 YFSETQ. Sequencing used naive CD4+ T cells sorted from blood. Subset in this sample: CD45RA+ positively selected. The source is a young man in good health. V gene TRBV5-1 combines with J gene TRBJ1-1, with D perhaps matching TRBD1 (5 bases). CDR3: CASTPTPGVVNTEAFF. The DNA of the CDR3 is TGCGCCAGCACCCCAACCCCGGGGGTAGTCAACACTGAAGCTTTCTTT. The variable domain in full, completed from reference TRBV5-1 and TRBJ1-1, reads KAGVTQTPRYLIKTRGQQVTLSCSPISGHRSVSWYQQTPGQGLQFLFEYFSETQRNKGNFPGRFSGRQFSNSRSEMNVSTLELGDSALYLCASTPTPGVVNTEAFFGQGTRLTVV.